These 26 T cell receptor beta chains were sequenced from one sample in a study of identical twins. TCRdb redid the calling of the 5' RACE reads with MiXCR, one entry per CDR3 protein. The repertoire holds 700,000 or so distinct CDR3 sequences, with 8.6% as singletons. These same data were also listed under a study on yellow fever vaccine responses in identical twins.

The sequenced material came from PBMCs. These receptors originate from a woman aged 18-29 years in good health.

This clonotype was seen ten or more times. This chain connects TRBV7-3 to TRBJ2-3; D is ambiguous. From germline, CDR1 is SGHTA and CDR2 FQGTGA. Trimming shortened V by 8 bases and J by 2 bases, and 11 bases separated the two germline ends. The length of the CDR3 is 13 residues. CDR3 region: CASGAVPTDTQYF. The DNA of the CDR3 is TGTGCCAGCGGAGCAGTCCCCACAGATACGCAGTATTTT.

This clonotype was recorded at least ten times. The V and J genes are TRBV10-3 and TRBJ2-1; TRBD2 agrees at 8 bases. In germline, CDR1 is ENHRY, CDR2 SYGVKD. V was clipped by 1 base and J by 1 base; unmatched bases: 12. This CDR3 has 19 amino acids. CDR3 DNA: TGTGCCATCAGTGAGTGGAATAGCGGGATGACCGGTTCCTACAATGAGCAGTTCTTC. Its translation: CAISEWNSGMTGSYNEQFF.

The table lists this clonotype with many counts. This chain uses TRBV4-2 with TRBJ1-4; D call uncertain. There are 13 residues in the CDR3. Germline loops: CDR1 LGHNA, CDR2 YNFKEQ. Trimming removed 4 bases from V and 8 bases from J, with 11 bases in between. DNA for the CDR3: TGTGCCAGCAGCCCTCAGAGCTCCGAAAAACTGTTTTTT. It is translated as CASSPQSSEKLFF.

This clonotype was seen more than once but under ten times. The gene calls are TRBV24-1 and TRBJ2-2, with D perhaps matching TRBD1 (5 bases). Germline V gene sequence: CDR1 KGHDR, CDR2 SFDVKD. The ends were cut back, 4 bases at V and 0 bases at J, with 14 bases in the middle. CDR3 length: 17 residues. The CDR3, as DNA: TGTGCCACCAGTGACCCCGGTGGACACGCGAACACCGGGGAGCTGTTTTTT. Its translation: CATSDPGGHANTGELFF.

This clonotype has only a few counts. The rearrangement joins TRBV12-3 or TRBV12-4 to TRBJ1-1; D may be TRBD1 (6 bases). The V end was cut by 6 bases, the J end by 4 bases, with 15 bases between. The CDR3 covers 14 residues. The CDR3 is CASRPIQGTTEAFF. DNA for the CDR3: TGTGCCAGCAGACCTATACAGGGTACCACTGAAGCTTTCTTT.

This clonotype has a count of ten or more. J is TRBJ2-7 and V is TRBV4-2; 7 bases agree with TRBD1. V trimming: 2 bases; J trimming: 3 bases; junction bases outside the gene matches: 7. The CDR3 has 15 amino acids. CDR1 and CDR2 from the germline V gene are LGHNA and YNFKEQ. The CDR3 DNA sequence: TGTGCCAGCAGCCAAACAACGGGACAGCTCTACGAGCAGTACTTC. As protein: CASSQTTGQLYEQYF.

The chain has TRBV2 and TRBJ2-2; TRBD1 agrees at 9 bases. The germline V gene has CDR1 SNHLY and CDR2 FYNNEI. The CDR3 loop spans 15 amino acids. The J segment lost 4 bases and the V segment lost 6 bases, leaving 6 bases of the junction unmatched. The CDR3 bases are TGTGCCAGCAGCTCGATGGGACAGGGCACCGGGGAGCTGTTTTTT. It is translated as CASSSMGQGTGELFF.

The table lists this clonotype with many counts. The CDR3 reads CASSLSASGNYEQYF. CDR3 sequence (DNA): TGCGCCAGCAGCTTGTCGGCTAGCGGAAACTACGAGCAGTACTTC. The J gene is TRBJ2-7, the V gene TRBV5-1; 7 nucleotides align to TRBD2. Trimming removed 1 base from V and 3 bases from J; junction bases left unmatched: 7. Germline V gives CDR1 SGHRS, CDR2 YFSETQ. CDR3 length equals 15 residues.

This rearrangement joins TRBV6-5 to TRBJ2-7, with 7 bases matching TRBD1. V shed 2 bases and J 2 bases; nucleotides not matched to a gene: 6. CDR3 length: 15 residues. Per the germline V gene, CDR1 is MNHEY and CDR2 is SVGAGI. The CDR3 loop reads CASSYRGGRTYEQYF. The CDR3 DNA follows: TGTGCCAGCAGTTACCGAGGGGGCCGTACCTACGAGCAGTACTTC.

In its sample, this clonotype was seen many times. The chain joins TRBV20-1 to TRBJ2-4; TRBD2 is a possible D gene (6 bases). The V gene's germline CDR1 is DFQATT and CDR2 SNEGSKA (reference sequence). This CDR3 is 13 amino acids long. V was cut by 5 bases and J by 6 bases, with 14 bases left in between. This CDR3 is CSAPVGGRNIQYF. CDR3 coding DNA: TGCAGTGCTCCCGTGGGAGGTAGAAACATTCAGTACTTC.

Only a few counts were recorded for this clonotype. The rearrangement links TRBV9 to TRBJ2-2, with TRBD2 matching over 9 bases. The CDR3 spans 16 residues. Germline lookup yields CDR1 SGDLS and CDR2 YYNGEE. The V and J ends lost 6 bases and 7 bases, in that order; junction bases with no gene match: 13. The CDR3 is CASTHGPSGVGGELFF. The DNA for the CDR3 is TGTGCCAGCACCCATGGGCCTAGCGGGGTTGGCGGGGAGCTGTTTTTT.

This clonotype appeared a few times. The chain combines TRBV12-3 or TRBV12-4 with TRBJ2-3; D perhaps matches TRBD1 (6 bases). Trimming stripped 6 bases from V and 5 bases from J, with 21 bases between. The CDR3 runs 16 residues. DNA of the CDR3: TGTGCCAGCAGGGACTGGGGAGCCAGCAGGGGAGATACGCAGTATTTT. This translates into CASRDWGASRGDTQYF.

The chain links TRBV20-1 to TRBJ1-4, with 7 bases matching TRBD1. In germline, CDR1 is DFQATT, CDR2 SNEGSKA (reference sequence). The junction had 9 bases not matched to a gene; V was cut back by 6 bases and J by 14 bases. The CDR3 runs to 11 residues. The CDR3 region is CSAKIPGQLFF. The CDR3, as DNA: TGCAGTGCCAAGATACCGGGACAGCTGTTTTTT.

The chain couples TRBV12-3 or TRBV12-4 to TRBJ2-1; 9 nucleotides line up with TRBD1. CDR3 length equals 14 residues. Germline trimming cut 5 bases from V and 9 bases from J; bases unmatched to any gene: 8. The CDR3 loop is CASSRQGEDSEQFF. The CDR3 DNA reads TGTGCCAGCAGTCGACAGGGGGAAGATAGTGAGCAGTTCTTC.

This clonotype was observed a few times. The V and J genes are TRBV10-3 and TRBJ2-1, with unresolved D. Per germline, CDR1 ENHRY and CDR2 SYGVKD. V was trimmed by 7 bases and J by 6 bases, leaving 10 bases between them. The CDR3 is 12 amino acids. As DNA, the CDR3 is TGTGCCATCATTTCCTCGAGCAATGAGCAGTTCTTC. This translates into CAIISSSNEQFF.

This clonotype was seen at least ten times. The chain carries TRBV5-5 and TRBJ2-3, with D perhaps assigned TRBD1 or TRBD2 (5 bases each). Trimming pared 2 bases from V and 4 bases from J, leaving 14 bases between. Germline V lookup: CDR1 SGHKS, CDR2 YYEKEE (reference sequence). This CDR3 region has 15 residues. CDR3 region: CASSFGGGMADTQYF. The CDR3 nucleotides read TGTGCCAGCAGCTTTGGGGGTGGAATGGCAGATACGCAGTATTTT. Based on the CDR3 plus reference TRBV5-5 and TRBJ2-3, the full variable domain is DAGVTQSPTHLIKTRGQQVTLRCSPISGHKSVSWYQQVLGQGPQFIFQYYEKEERGRGNFPDRFSARQFPNYSSELNVNALLLGDSALYLCASSFGGGMADTQYFGPGTRLTVL.

In its sample, this clonotype was seen many times. V is TRBV24-1 and J is TRBJ2-1; TRBD1 might be the D (6 bases). Germline CDR1 and CDR2: KGHDR and SFDVKD. V shed 3 bases and J shed 6 bases, with 8 bases lying between them. This CDR3 comprises 13 residues. CDR3 protein: CATSDRDTNEQFF. In DNA form, the CDR3 reads TGTGCCACCAGTGATCGGGACACCAATGAGCAGTTCTTC.

The sample holds many counts of this clonotype. The rearrangement links TRBV20-1 to TRBJ1-5; D is perhaps TRBD1 (5 bases). Trimming shortened V by 3 bases and J by 1 base, and 13 bases separated the two germline ends. CDR3 length: 15 amino acids. Germline values: CDR1 DFQATT, CDR2 SNEGSKA (reference sequence). The CDR3 region has the DNA TGCAGTGCTAGGGGGCTTGGGAGAAGCAATCAGCCCCAGCATTTT. Translated, it gives CSARGLGRSNQPQHF.

This clonotype has ten or more counts. The chain uses TRBV6-1 and TRBJ2-2; the D is unclear. Germline CDR1 MNHNS, CDR2 SASEGT. The V end was cut by 4 bases, the J end by 0 bases, with 9 bases between. This CDR3 region has 15 residues. This CDR3 is CASSGRLANTGELFF. The CDR3 DNA follows: TGTGCCAGCAGTGGAAGACTGGCGAACACCGGGGAGCTGTTTTTT.

V usage is TRBV7-2 and J usage is TRBJ2-2, with TRBD2 as a possible D gene (5 bases). From germline, CDR1 is SGHTA and CDR2 FQGNSA. V was cut by 1 base and J by 2 bases, with 14 bases left in between. The CDR3 runs 17 residues. The CDR3 DNA is TGTGCCAGCAGCTTAGTATCGTCGGGGTTTAACACCGGGGAGCTGTTTTTT. It specifies CASSLVSSGFNTGELFF.

This clonotype was detected many times. The rearrangement joins TRBV7-2 to TRBJ1-1; 7 bases fit TRBD1. Per the germline V gene, CDR1 is SGHTA and CDR2 is FQGNSA. With 6 bases clipped from V and 1 base from J, the junction kept 8 bases outside the gene matches. CDR3 size: 15 residues. CDR3 bases: TGTGCCAGCAGTTTTTGGACAGGCCCGAACACTGAAGCTTTCTTT. Amino acid sequence: CASSFWTGPNTEAFF.

The rearrangement joins TRBV12-3 or TRBV12-4 to TRBJ2-5; 8 bases are shared with TRBD2. The CDR3 is 14 amino acids. With V trimmed by 6 bases and J by 3 bases, 6 bases remained unmatched. The CDR3 here is CASRKAGVKETQYF. The CDR3, as DNA: TGTGCCAGCAGGAAAGCGGGAGTGAAAGAGACCCAGTACTTC.

This clonotype came up a few times. V is TRBV7-2 and J is TRBJ2-7, with 12 bases identical to TRBD2. The CDR3 is 17 residues long. From germline, CDR1 is SGHTA and CDR2 FQGNSA. V gave up 2 bases and J gave up 6 bases; unmatched junction bases: 11. CDR3 sequence (DNA): TGTGCCAGCAGCTTAACCCTAGCGGGAGGGCCCAACGGCGAGCAGTACTTC. Translating it yields CASSLTLAGGPNGEQYF.

This chain uses TRBV5-1 with TRBJ2-5; either TRBD1 or TRBD2 may fit D (5 bases each). The CDR3 loop spans 14 amino acids. Germline CDR1 and CDR2: SGHRS and YFSETQ. Trimming shortened V by 0 bases and J by 3 bases, and 9 bases separated the two germline ends. The CDR3 DNA sequence: TGCGCCAGCAGCTTGGACAGGACTGAAGAGACCCAGTACTTC. Amino acid sequence: CASSLDRTEETQYF.

The CDR3 protein is CASSRRKGQETQYF. DNA of the CDR3: TGTGCCAGCAGCCGACGCAAGGGACAAGAGACCCAGTACTTC. This chain connects TRBV7-6 to TRBJ2-5, with unresolved D. Looked up from germline, CDR1 is SGHVS and CDR2 is FNYEAQ. The CDR3 has 14 residues. The ends were cut back, 5 bases at V and 2 bases at J, with 12 bases in the middle.

This clonotype was seen a few times. The chain employs TRBV2 and TRBJ2-1; 11 bases agree with TRBD2. The germline gives CDR1 SNHLY, CDR2 FYNNEI. With V trimmed by 6 bases and J by 4 bases, 5 bases remained unmatched. CDR3 length: 15 residues. CDR3 region: CASRETSGIYNEQFF. The CDR3 bases are TGTGCCAGCAGAGAGACTAGCGGGATTTACAATGAGCAGTTCTTC.